Below are 25 T cell receptor beta chains sequenced from a single sample in a study of blood T cell repertoires in COVID-19. The protocol was immunoSEQ multiplex PCR, while the TCRdb copy is restricted to in-frame clones and leaves out a portion. The sample holds under 200,000 clones, 75% to 85% seen once. The specimen was peripheral blood. These receptors were taken from a woman aged 60-75 years with COVID-19, enrolled during active disease.

The chain uses TRBV28 and TRBJ1-2; tentative D call: TRBD1 (6 bases). The length of the CDR3 is 14 residues. Trimming took 6 bases from V and 5 from J, leaving 16 bases between them. CDR1 and CDR2 from the germline V gene are MDHEN and SYDVKM. Written as DNA, the CDR3 is TGTGCCAGCAGCACCCCTGGCAGGGGATATGGCTACACCTTC. Protein sequence: CASSTPGRGYGYTF.

The rearrangement uses TRBV9 and TRBJ1-5, with D hard to call. Looked up from germline, CDR1 is SGDLS and CDR2 is YYNGEE. This CDR3 spans 13 amino acids. V was clipped by 0 bases and J by 5 bases, with 6 bases between them. The CDR3 sequence is CASSVGLDQPQHF. CDR3 nucleotide sequence: TGTGCCAGCAGCGTAGGGTTAGATCAGCCCCAGCATTTT. Variable domain in full (rest from reference TRBV9 and TRBJ1-5): DSGVTQTPKHLITATGQRVTLRCSPRSGDLSVYWYQQSLDQGLQFLIQYYNGEERAKGNILERFSAQQFPDLHSELNLSSLELGDSALYFCASSVGLDQPQHFGDGTRLSIL.

The chain employs TRBV7-2 and TRBJ2-5; the D gene is possibly TRBD2 (6 bases). Germline V lookup: CDR1 SGHTA, CDR2 FQGNSA. The CDR3 sequence is 16 residues long. Trimming took 1 base from V and 2 from J, leaving 14 bases between them. CDR3 in amino acids: CASSLVGGGPQETQYF. CDR3 DNA sequence: TGTGCCAGCAGCTTAGTTGGGGGAGGTCCTCAAGAGACCCAGTACTTC.

This clone was counted only a few times. The chain recombines TRBV9 with TRBJ2-1; 9 nucleotides line up with TRBD2. The V gene's germline CDR1 is SGDLS and CDR2 YYNGEE. The CDR3 extends over 13 amino acids. V dropped 4 bases and J dropped 8; count of bases not matched to a gene: 4. CDR3 sequence (DNA): TGTGCCAGCAGCCAAGCGGGAGGATATGAGCAGTTCTTC. This gives the protein CASSQAGGYEQFF.

This clone was counted once. The J gene is TRBJ2-7, the V gene TRBV29-1; TRBD2 matches 10 bases. The CDR3 length is 14 residues. J was trimmed by 4 bases and V by 4 bases; bases with no gene match: 7. Germline V gene data show CDR1 as SQVTM and CDR2 as ANQGSEA. CDR3 sequence (DNA): TGCAGCGTTGGTCTTCTAGCGGGGGCTTACGAGCAGTACTTC. It yields the protein CSVGLLAGAYEQYF.

The J gene is TRBJ2-7, the V gene TRBV6-5, with 12 bases identical to TRBD2. Germline assignment: CDR1 MNHEY and CDR2 SVGAGI. The CDR3 has 14 amino acids. Trimming took 8 bases from V and 2 from J; bases not matched to a gene: 4. CDR3 sequence reads: CASRGLAGPYEQYF. The CDR3 nucleotides read TGTGCCAGCCGAGGACTAGCGGGACCCTACGAGCAGTACTTC.

The chain is built from TRBV14 and TRBJ1-6, with D unclear. The germline V and J ends were trimmed by 4 bases and 0 bases, with 10 bases remaining between them. The CDR3 spans 16 residues. Germline V CDR1 and CDR2: SGHDN, FVKESK. In DNA form, the CDR3 reads TGTGCCAGCAGCCCCGGGAGGAGCTCCTATAATTCACCCCTCCACTTT. Translating it yields CASSPGRSSYNSPLHF.

For the CDR3, the DNA is TGTGCCACCAAACCCCTTCGACAGGGGGCTTTTCGCGGTAATGAAAAACTGTTTTTT. This encodes CATKPLRQGAFRGNEKLFF. V and J are TRBV7-9 and TRBJ1-4; 10 bases are shared with TRBD1. This CDR3 has 19 residues. After removal of 10 bases from V and 4 bases from J, the junction contained 21 bases not matched to a gene. Germline V gives CDR1 SEHNR, CDR2 FQNEAQ (reference sequence).

This clone was observed once. The rearrangement uses TRBV19 and TRBJ2-1; 9 bases align to TRBD2. The germline V gene has CDR1 LNHDA and CDR2 SQIVND (reference sequence). V gave up 4 bases and J gave up 6 bases; unmatched junction bases: 1. CDR3 length equals 13 residues. The CDR3, as DNA: TGTGCCAGTAGTAGGGGACTAGCCAATGAGCAGTTCTTC. Encoded protein: CASSRGLANEQFF.

This clone was recorded a few times. The V call is TRBV19, the J call TRBJ2-5, with 10 bases lining up with TRBD2. The CDR3 consists of 19 residues. Germline V gene data show CDR1 as LNHDA and CDR2 as SQIVND (reference sequence). The junction had 15 bases not matched to a gene; V was cut back by 4 bases and J by 1 base. This CDR3 is CASSRVQREGLGLQETQYF. The CDR3 bases are TGTGCCAGTAGTAGGGTCCAGCGGGAGGGCCTCGGGCTCCAAGAGACCCAGTACTTC. The full variable domain, with the rest looked up from reference TRBV19 and TRBJ2-5, is DGGITQSPKYLFRKEGQNVTLSCEQNLNHDAMYWYRQDPGQGLRLIYYSQIVNDFQKGDIAEGYSVSREKKESFPLTVTSAQKNPTAFYLCASSRVQREGLGLQETQYFGPGTRLLVL.

The J gene is TRBJ2-7, the V gene TRBV7-9; 7 bases map to TRBD2. CDR3 length: 13 amino acids. The junction had 6 bases not matched to a gene; V was cut back by 3 bases and J by 7 bases. The germline CDR1 and CDR2 sequences are SEHNR and FQNEAQ (reference sequence). CDR3 protein: CASSFHGAGEQYV. DNA for the CDR3: TGTGCCAGCAGCTTCCACGGAGCGGGAGAGCAGTACGTC.

The rearrangement joins TRBV4-3 to TRBJ1-4; D unresolved. Per germline, CDR1 LGHNA and CDR2 YSLEER. Trimming shortened V by 1 base and J by 5 bases, and 11 bases separated the two germline ends. This CDR3 contains 15 residues. CDR3 DNA: TGCGCCAGCAGCCAAGTCCGTACTACCAATGAAAAACTGTTTTTT. Translated, it gives CASSQVRTTNEKLFF.

This rearrangement joins TRBV5-1 to TRBJ2-2, with 13 bases that match TRBD2. This CDR3 spans 18 amino acids. Trimming removed 1 base from V and 4 bases from J; junction bases left unmatched: 7. Germline V lookup: CDR1 SGHRS, CDR2 YFSETQ. Written as DNA, the CDR3 is TGCGCCAGCAGCTTGCGGGGACTAGCGGGGCCGGGCACCGGGGAGCTGTTTTTT. It is translated as CASSLRGLAGPGTGELFF.

The CDR3 nucleotides read TGTGCCAGCAGCTTAGGCCTAAGGGGGACAGGGGAAGGCTACACCTTC. Protein sequence: CASSLGLRGTGEGYTF. The chain is built from TRBV13 and TRBJ1-2; 10 positions agree with TRBD1. Unmatched junction bases numbered 9, after V lost 0 bases and J lost 8 bases. Germline V gene data show CDR1 as PRHDT and CDR2 as FYEKMQ (reference sequence). CDR3 length equals 16 residues.

V is TRBV28 and J is TRBJ1-2, with a tentative D call TRBD1 (6 bases). The CDR3 contains 15 residues. V gave up 5 bases and J gave up 4 bases, with 17 bases separating them. CDR1 is MDHEN and CDR2 is SYDVKM in the germline V gene. DNA for the CDR3: TGTGCCAGCAGTACCCCGAGGGGGTACGGCTATGGCTACACCTTC. This encodes CASSTPRGYGYGYTF.

The rearrangement joins TRBV19 to TRBJ2-1; D not resolved. Trimming stripped 5 bases from V and 4 bases from J, with 21 bases between. The CDR3 has 17 residues. Germline V CDR1 and CDR2: LNHDA, SQIVND (reference sequence). CDR3 nucleotides: TGTGCCAGTAGTGCGCGACGTATCTCGACACAATACAATGAGCAGTTCTTC. Amino acid sequence: CASSARRISTQYNEQFF. The full variable domain, rest sourced from reference TRBV19 and TRBJ2-1, is DGGITQSPKYLFRKEGQNVTLSCEQNLNHDAMYWYRQDPGQGLRLIYYSQIVNDFQKGDIAEGYSVSREKKESFPLTVTSAQKNPTAFYLCASSARRISTQYNEQFFGPGTRLTVL.

This clone was counted a single time. The gene calls are TRBV28 and TRBJ1-5; TRBD1 matches at 8 bases. This CDR3 spans 19 amino acids. Germline V gene sequence: CDR1 MDHEN, CDR2 SYDVKM. V was clipped by 5 bases and J by 2 bases; unmatched bases: 17. The CDR3 is CASSPYRQGMYPGNQPQHF. The DNA for the CDR3 is TGTGCCAGCAGTCCATATAGACAGGGGATGTATCCGGGCAATCAGCCCCAGCATTTT.

The chain carries TRBV11-2 and TRBJ1-2; D gene uncertain. Trimming shortened V by 8 bases and J by 0 bases, and 7 bases separated the two germline ends. There are 12 residues in the CDR3. Germline V gene data show CDR1 as SGHAT and CDR2 as FQNNGV. CDR3: CASGSSNYGYTF. CDR3 DNA sequence: TGTGCCAGCGGCTCTTCTAACTATGGCTACACCTTC.

This clone was detected only once. The gene calls are TRBV10-3 and TRBJ1-3; 9 bases are shared with TRBD1. V shed 2 bases and J 0 bases; nucleotides not matched to a gene: 2. CDR3 length equals 16 residues. Germline CDR1 ENHRY, CDR2 SYGVKD. For the CDR3, the DNA is TGTGCCATCAGTGAGGGGACAGGGAGCTCTGGAAACACCATATATTTT. This codes for CAISEGTGSSGNTIYF.

V gene TRBV5-1 combines with J gene TRBJ1-6; tentatively, D is TRBD1 (6 bases). There are 14 residues in the CDR3. V was shortened by 2 bases and J by 13 bases, with 16 bases between the two germline ends. Germline V lookup: CDR1 SGHRS, CDR2 YFSETQ. Here the CDR3 reads CASSLDRPPDPLHF. The CDR3, as DNA: TGCGCCAGCAGCTTAGACAGGCCGCCGGACCCCCTCCACTTT.

The chain employs TRBV15 and TRBJ1-1, with D maybe TRBD1 (5 bases). Trimming left V 3 bases short and J 3 bases short, with 14 bases between. Germline CDR1 is LNHNV and CDR2 is YYDKDF (reference sequence). The CDR3 loop spans 15 amino acids. The CDR3 nucleotides are TGTGCCACCAGCAGGAGGGACCGGGGGGACACTGAAGCTTTCTTT. Translating gives CATSRRDRGDTEAFF.

The chain employs TRBV11-2 and TRBJ2-2; D ambiguous. Germline V CDR1 and CDR2: SGHAT, FQNNGV. V lost 4 bases and J lost 1, with 10 bases in between. The length of the CDR3 is 15 residues. The CDR3 coding sequence is TGTGCCAGCAGCTGGAGAGCCCAGAACACCGGGGAGCTGTTTTTT. As protein: CASSWRAQNTGELFF.

The V call is TRBV9, the J call TRBJ2-7, with D possibly being TRBD2 (7 bases). V was pared by 2 bases and J by 7 bases, with 16 bases between. The CDR3 is 14 amino acids. Looked up from germline, CDR1 is SGDLS and CDR2 is YYNGEE. The CDR3 sequence is CASSVGGRGMEQYF. The CDR3 DNA follows: TGTGCCAGCAGCGTTGGAGGGAGGGGGATGGAGCAGTACTTC.

V usage is TRBV2 and J usage is TRBJ2-2; D gene uncertain. Trimming cost V 2 bases and J 3 bases, with 7 bases left between them. The germline V gene has CDR1 SNHLY and CDR2 FYNNEI. CDR3 length equals 14 residues. The CDR3 region has the DNA TGTGCCAGCAGTGAAATTAGCTACACCGGGGAGCTGTTTTTT. Its translation: CASSEISYTGELFF.

This clone was counted at least ten times. The chain uses TRBV6-1 and TRBJ2-7; TRBD2 matches at 9 bases. The trim removed 0 bases at V and 3 bases at J, leaving 3 bases unmatched. The CDR3 totals 15 residues. The germline V gene encodes CDR1 MNHNS and CDR2 SASEGT. CDR3 sequence reads: CASSEAVSGSYEQYF. CDR3 bases: TGTGCCAGCAGTGAAGCGGTTAGCGGGAGCTACGAGCAGTACTTC.